Each of the 28 T cell receptor beta chains below was sequenced from the same sample in a study of T-cell reconstitution after alpha-beta-depleted transplantation in children. Preparation of the TCRbeta library was carried out with unique molecular identifiers. TCRdb recomputed calls from the PCR reads with MiXCR, one row per CDR3 protein. The table lists about 540,000 distinct CDR3 sequences, roughly 18% of them singletons. Source: PBMCs from the stem cell graft donor, taken from the stem cell graft. These receptors were taken from a human donor who donated a stem cell graft to a child with acute lymphoblastic leukemia.

V usage is TRBV11-1 and J usage is TRBJ1-1, with 9 nucleotides matching TRBD1. Germline V lookup: CDR1 SGHAT, CDR2 FQDESV (reference sequence). With 4 bases clipped from V and 10 bases from J, the junction kept 22 bases outside the gene matches. The CDR3 loop spans 18 amino acids. This CDR3 is CASSSNPGQGGTGGLAFF. The CDR3 DNA reads as TGTGCCAGCAGCTCTAACCCGGGACAGGGTGGGACGGGAGGTCTAGCTTTCTTT.

This clonotype was counted between two and nine times. The chain couples TRBV3-1 to TRBJ1-1; 8 positions match TRBD1. This CDR3 comprises 14 residues. CDR1 and CDR2 from the germline V gene are LGHDT and YNNKEL (reference sequence). Losses at the gene ends were 7 bases for V and 7 bases for J; bases not matched to a gene: 11. CDR3 DNA: TGTGCCAGCAAGAGTCGGCAGGGGGCGGGTGAAGCTTTCTTT. Its protein is CASKSRQGAGEAFF.

This clonotype turned up a few times. The chain is built from TRBV7-9 and TRBJ1-2; 10 bases align to TRBD1. The CDR3 extends over 16 amino acids. After removal of 1 base from V and 3 bases from J, the junction contained 5 bases not matched to a gene. CDR1 SEHNR and CDR2 FQNEAQ come from the germline V gene (reference sequence). Written as DNA, the CDR3 is TGTGCCAGCAGCTTAGGAGACAGGGGGCTTGACTATGGCTACACCTTC. Its protein is CASSLGDRGLDYGYTF.

This chain links TRBV20-1 with TRBJ2-6, with 12 positions matching TRBD2. This CDR3 spans 19 amino acids. The V segment lost 0 bases and the J segment 3 bases; nucleotides outside the gene matches: 9. Per germline, CDR1 DFQATT and CDR2 SNEGSKA (reference sequence). The CDR3 coding sequence is TGCAGTGCTAGAGATGCCCTAGCGGGAGGGCCGGATGGGGCCAACGTCCTGACTTTC. This sequence encodes CSARDALAGGPDGANVLTF.

The rearrangement links TRBV5-1 to TRBJ2-1, with 9 bases identical to TRBD1. The trim removed 4 bases at V and 4 bases at J, leaving 6 bases unmatched. The germline CDR1 and CDR2 sequences are SGHRS and YFSETQ. The CDR3 spans 15 residues. The CDR3 DNA reads as TGCGCCAGCAGCCCGGGGACAGGGCATTACAATGAGCAGTTCTTC. Its protein is CASSPGTGHYNEQFF. The complete variable domain, with remaining parts taken from reference TRBV5-1 and TRBJ2-1, reads KAGVTQTPRYLIKTRGQQVTLSCSPISGHRSVSWYQQTPGQGLQFLFEYFSETQRNKGNFPGRFSGRQFSNSRSEMNVSTLELGDSALYLCASSPGTGHYNEQFFGPGTRLTVL.

The CDR3 nucleotides are TGTGCCAGCCAAAGGGGACAGGGAAGCTATGGCTACACCTTC. Residues: CASQRGQGSYGYTF. This chain joins TRBV18 and TRBJ1-2; 9 positions match TRBD1. The CDR3 contains 14 residues. Germline V gives CDR1 KGHSH, CDR2 LQKENI. J gave up 4 bases and V 8 bases, and 8 bases lay outside the gene matches.

This clonotype was counted a few times. This sequence joins TRBV7-8 and TRBJ2-7, with 7 bases identical to TRBD2. The CDR3 has 14 residues. Germline trimming cut 1 base from V and 5 bases from J; bases unmatched to any gene: 5. The germline CDR1 and CDR2 sequences are SGHVS and FQNEAQ. This CDR3 reads CASSLGWEGHEQYF. In DNA, the CDR3 is TGTGCCAGCAGCTTAGGGTGGGAGGGCCACGAGCAGTACTTC.

This clonotype has more than one count but fewer than ten. The chain joins TRBV7-8 to TRBJ2-1; 8 nucleotides line up with TRBD2. With 5 bases clipped from V and 6 bases from J, the junction kept 3 bases outside the gene matches. The length of the CDR3 is 13 residues. Germline CDR1 and CDR2: SGHVS and FQNEAQ. The chain's CDR3 is CASSHTSGNEQFF. In nucleotides, the CDR3 is TGTGCCAGCAGCCACACTAGCGGCAATGAGCAGTTCTTC.

CDR3 in amino acids: CASSIQWGRDTQYF. The CDR3 region has the DNA TGTGCCAGTAGTATACAGTGGGGAAGAGATACGCAGTATTTT. V and J are TRBV19 and TRBJ2-3, with no clear D. The CDR3 contains 14 residues. Germline lookup yields CDR1 LNHDA and CDR2 SQIVND (reference sequence). The V and J ends lost 2 bases and 5 bases respectively, with 11 bases between them.

This chain links TRBV7-3 with TRBJ2-1; no clear D. CDR1 is SGHTA, CDR2 FQGTGA, per germline. Trimming pared 1 base from V and 8 bases from J, leaving 6 bases between. There are 12 residues in the CDR3. CDR3 loop: CASSLNSYEQFF. The DNA of the CDR3 is TGTGCCAGCAGCTTAAATAGCTATGAGCAGTTCTTC. The whole variable domain, filled in from reference TRBV7-3 and TRBJ2-1, reads GAGVSQTPSNKVTEKGKYVELRCDPISGHTALYWYRQSLGQGPEFLIYFQGTGAADDSGLPNDRFFAVRPEGSVSTLKIQRTERGDSAVYLCASSLNSYEQFFGPGTRLTVL.

This rearrangement joins TRBV5-1 to TRBJ1-3; a weak D match, TRBD1 (5 bases). Germline V gene sequence: CDR1 SGHRS, CDR2 YFSETQ. Trimming shortened V by 3 bases and J by 4 bases, and 17 bases separated the two germline ends. The CDR3 extends over 16 amino acids. The CDR3 region is CASSSWGETDGNTIYF. In nucleotides, the CDR3 is TGCGCCAGCAGCTCCTGGGGGGAGACGGACGGAAACACCATATATTTT.

The chain is built from TRBV25-1 and TRBJ1-2; D is unclear. The germline CDR1 and CDR2 sequences are MGHDK and SYGVNS. The CDR3 spans 13 residues. Trimming took off 4 bases at V and 8 bases at J, with 14 bases between the two ends. CDR3 DNA sequence: TGTGCCAGCAGTGTGGGCTCCCTCAGGGGCTACACCTTC. This sequence encodes CASSVGSLRGYTF.

This clonotype was detected only a few times. The gene calls are TRBV24-1 and TRBJ2-5, with D hard to call. CDR3 length: 14 amino acids. CDR1 and CDR2 from the germline V gene are KGHDR and SFDVKD. With 3 bases removed from V and 3 bases from J, the gap between germline ends came to 10 bases. The CDR3 sequence: CATSDPSGEETQYF. The CDR3 coding sequence is TGTGCCACCAGTGATCCCTCCGGAGAAGAGACCCAGTACTTC.

The sample holds a few counts of this clonotype. The V gene is TRBV27, the J gene TRBJ2-7; TRBD2 matches at 7 bases. The CDR3 length is 15 residues. The V segment lost 5 bases and the J segment 3 bases; nucleotides outside the gene matches: 10. CDR1 and CDR2 (germline): MNHEY, SMNVEV (reference sequence). CDR3 in DNA: TGTGCCAGCAGTCTCCTCGGGGAGGGCTTCTACGAGCAGTACTTC. This sequence encodes CASSLLGEGFYEQYF.

CDR3 nucleotides: TGTGCCAGTAGTATCATCGGGACAGGGAATAGCGAAGCTTTCTTT. Translation: CASSIIGTGNSEAFF. V is TRBV19 and J is TRBJ1-1; 9 bases line up with TRBD1. The CDR3 extends over 15 amino acids. Germline CDR1 LNHDA, CDR2 SQIVND (reference sequence). The trim removed 3 bases at V and 8 bases at J, leaving 10 bases unmatched. The variable domain in full, with the rest retrieved from reference TRBV19 and TRBJ1-1, is DGGITQSPKYLFRKEGQNVTLSCEQNLNHDAMYWYRQDPGQGLRLIYYSQIVNDFQKGDIAEGYSVSREKKESFPLTVTSAQKNPTAFYLCASSIIGTGNSEAFFGQGTRLTVV.

This clonotype was seen more than once but under ten times. This chain connects TRBV12-3 or TRBV12-4 to TRBJ2-6; 9 nucleotides align to TRBD1. V shed 4 bases, J shed 0 bases, and the junction held 4 bases outside the gene matches. CDR3 length: 17 residues. The chain's CDR3 is CASSSAGQGSGANVLTF. Written as DNA, the CDR3 is TGTGCCAGCAGTTCTGCGGGACAGGGCTCTGGGGCCAACGTCCTGACTTTC.

This clonotype turned up a few times. The chain recombines TRBV20-1 with TRBJ1-5; D is perhaps TRBD1 (6 bases). V was shortened by 2 bases and J by 2 bases, with 10 bases between the two germline ends. Germline lookup yields CDR1 DFQATT and CDR2 SNEGSKA (reference sequence). The CDR3 is 14 residues long. The CDR3 DNA follows: TGCAGTGCTAGAATACAGGGTGGCAATCAGCCCCAGCATTTT. Protein sequence: CSARIQGGNQPQHF.

This chain uses TRBV6-5 with TRBJ2-1; 9 bases match TRBD1. CDR1 and CDR2 (germline): MNHEY, SVGAGI. Trimming took 0 bases from V and 6 from J; bases not matched to a gene: 3. The CDR3 contains 15 residues. CDR3 DNA: TGTGCCAGCAGTTACTCACAGGGGGCTCTCAATGAGCAGTTCTTC. It is translated as CASSYSQGALNEQFF.

This clonotype was picked up a small number of times. The chain has TRBV5-1 and TRBJ2-2, with D unclear. V was cut by 3 bases and J by 2 bases, with 5 bases left in between. The CDR3 loop spans 13 amino acids. Germline CDR1 and CDR2: SGHRS and YFSETQ. In DNA, the CDR3 is TGCGCCAGCAGCTCGGATAACACCGGGGAGCTGTTTTTT. Residues: CASSSDNTGELFF.

This clonotype has more than one count but fewer than ten. This chain connects TRBV29-1 to TRBJ2-7; possible D gene TRBD2, 6 bases. Between the trimmed V and J ends, which lost 7 bases and 4 bases, there was a span of 20 bases. Germline CDR1 is SQVTM and CDR2 is ANQGSEA. The CDR3 covers 14 residues. DNA of the CDR3: TGCAGCGCCACGTCCCGCGGGGACCCTTACGAGCAGTACTTC. Translating gives CSATSRGDPYEQYF.

The DNA of the CDR3 is TGCGCCAGCAGCCAAGTCCAGGACCTGAACTTCTACGAGCAGTACTTC. Protein sequence: CASSQVQDLNFYEQYF. The chain joins TRBV4-1 to TRBJ2-7; D remains ambiguous. V was trimmed by 1 base and J by 3 bases, leaving 16 bases between them. Germline CDR1 is MGHRA and CDR2 is YSYEKL. CDR3 length equals 16 residues.

Ten or more counts support this clonotype. The V call is TRBV7-9, the J call TRBJ1-1, with D uncertain. CDR1 is SEHNR, CDR2 FQNEAQ, per germline (reference sequence). V was trimmed by 4 bases and J by 5 bases, leaving 11 bases between them. CDR3 size: 13 residues. Here the CDR3 reads CASSSVKRTEAFF. The CDR3 nucleotides are TGTGCCAGCAGCTCCGTAAAGAGGACTGAAGCTTTCTTT.

This clonotype has a handful of counts. The chain has TRBV9 and TRBJ2-5; perhaps TRBD2 as D (6 bases). The CDR3 extends over 14 amino acids. V was trimmed by 3 bases and J by 3 bases, leaving 12 bases between them. Germline loops: CDR1 SGDLS, CDR2 YYNGEE. The CDR3 reads CASSDSTRKETQYF. DNA of the CDR3: TGTGCCAGCAGCGACTCGACTAGGAAAGAGACCCAGTACTTC.

This chain links TRBV10-3 with TRBJ2-1, with 9 bases identical to TRBD1. The CDR3 length is 21 residues. The V gene's germline CDR1 is ENHRY and CDR2 SYGVKD. V was pared by 11 bases and J by 3 bases, with 29 bases of the junction left unmatched. In DNA form, the CDR3 reads TGTGCCGCCAGTGACTTGAGACCATCCGTGAGAGGGACAGGGAACTACAATGAGCAGTTCTTC. Residues: CAASDLRPSVRGTGNYNEQFF.

This chain uses TRBV27 with TRBJ2-7; D perhaps matches TRBD2 (6 bases). Between the trimmed V and J ends, which lost 11 bases and 4 bases, there was a span of 6 bases. Germline V lookup: CDR1 MNHEY, CDR2 SMNVEV (reference sequence). The CDR3 has 9 amino acids. The CDR3 DNA reads TGTGCCGCGGGGTACGAGCAGTACTTC. Its translation: CAAGYEQYF.

This clonotype came up a few times. The CDR3 reads CASSKQGAGNEQFF. DNA of the CDR3: TGTGCCAGCAGTAAACAGGGGGCAGGGAATGAGCAGTTCTTC. The chain combines TRBV12-3 or TRBV12-4 with TRBJ2-1; the match to TRBD1 covers 9 bases. V lost 5 bases to trimming and J lost 7 bases; unmatched junction nucleotides: 6. This CDR3 is built from 14 residues.

CDR3 protein: CSVEDVTSGTHEQFF. CDR3 DNA sequence: TGCAGCGTTGAAGATGTGACTAGCGGGACGCATGAGCAGTTCTTC. This chain connects TRBV29-1 to TRBJ2-1, with TRBD2 matching over 11 bases. V was clipped by 0 bases and J by 8 bases; unmatched bases: 6. Germline CDR1 and CDR2: SQVTM and ANQGSEA. This CDR3 comprises 15 residues.

The V gene is TRBV7-9, the J gene TRBJ2-7, with D uncertain. The V gene's germline CDR1 is SEHNR and CDR2 FQNEAQ (reference sequence). This CDR3 spans 13 amino acids. Trimming pared 3 bases from V and 3 bases from J, leaving 9 bases between. The CDR3 region is CASSFGSVYEQYF. As DNA, the CDR3 is TGTGCCAGCAGCTTCGGGTCCGTCTACGAGCAGTACTTC.